This T cell receptor (beta chain) was sequenced for a study of blood T cell repertoires in COVID-19 (dated by TCRdb to the early 2020s). About the study as a whole: Samples covering the acute and convalescent phases of COVID-19 were provided by collaborators in the United States, Italy and Spain. The material from the prospective study consisted of cDNA or gDNA derived from T cells, B-cell-depleted T cells, or PBMCs. Deeply sampled blood TCRbeta repertoires from subjects exposed to, actively infected with, or recovered from COVID-19 were included in the dataset. A freely available public database, intended as a resource for researchers studying the immune response to SARS-CoV-2, is where the repertoires were released. The samples were drawn from the first 160 participants of the ongoing ImmuneRACE study and from 1,254 subjects provided by 6 global collaborators. A de-identified subject ID, COVID-19 status, age in years and sex were almost always included in the sample metadata. Where available, HLA class I and class II types were obtained from metadata supplied by the sample provider rather than from assay-based typing. Results and caveats for the whole study, not just this receptor: The amount of clinical and demographic metadata varied by source and participant and was provided uncurated.

Each collaborating institution followed its own protocols to collect whole blood in K2EDTA tubes. Collaborator samples were shipped for TCRbeta analysis as frozen whole blood, isolated PBMCs, or DNA extracted from either sample type. At the junction V is shortened by 2 bases and J by 4 bases, with 9 bases in between. Sequences KGHSH (CDR1) and LQKENI (CDR2) are obtained from the germline V gene. The CDR3 measures 14 amino acids from cysteine to phenylalanine. Just CDR3 DNA is preserved here, 42 bases in frame from base 1. On this clone: Its antigen has not been determined. No much larger clone is present one base from it, and per-base qualities are unavailable.

The immunoSEQ Assay, a bias-controlled multiplex PCR, was used to amplify TCRbeta CDR3 regions from genomic DNA. Under the source paper's analysis protocol: The number of nucleated cells in each sample was estimated from the amplification of reference gene primers within the assay. Sequence reads were collapsed and filtered to measure the absolute abundance of every unique TCRbeta CDR3 rearrangement. Productive Simpson clonality was computed per sample as the square root of Simpson's diversity index over productive rearrangements. TCRdb's version of the immuneACCESS table is confined to in-frame rearrangements and falls short of the full clone set. An unresolved V gene accounts for under half of the shortfall where checked; the remainder is of unknown origin. Clonal size and the V and J genes are those of that table, whereas D and trimming came from the DNA. A total of approximately 70,000 clones appear in this sample, around 86% of them only once. 6.6% of the sample goes to the ten largest clones.

This TCR derives from a man between 45 and 60 years old with active COVID-19. Sequencing used peripheral blood. The sequence is built from TRBV18 and TRBJ2-1; TRBD1 might be the D gene, on 6 matching bases. This receptor has the CDR3 CASSPRDRYNEQFF. The base sequence is TGTGCCAGCTCACCAAGAGACAGGTACAATGAGCAGTTCTTC.